This T cell receptor beta chain was found in a study of PD-1 blockade in classical Hodgkin lymphoma. The length of the CDR3 is 16 residues. Germline CDR1 is LNHDA and CDR2 is SQIVND (reference sequence). V lost 8 bases and J 0 bases, leaving 19 bases between the germline ends. Study results and caveats: Reported findings placed baseline TCR diversity lower in newly diagnosed patients (compared with healthy donors).

Time point here: cycle 4 day 1 (C4D1), after five to seven weeks of nivolumab. Patients all relapsed after autologous stem cell transplantation, and there was variation in brentuximab vedotin exposure. This clone has more than one count but fewer than ten. Its antigen is unidentified. Produced via immunoSEQ multiplex PCR; TCRdb's table is partial and in-frame only. Of approximately 100,000 clones listed, 75% to 85% were seen once; the top ten hold about 18%. This TCR was sampled from a human donor with classical Hodgkin lymphoma. This rearrangement joins TRBV19 to TRBJ2-5; either TRBD1 or TRBD2 may supply D (5 bases each). Sequencing was performed on peripheral blood mononuclear cells (PBMCs), taken before the fourth cycle of nivolumab. The CDR3 sequence is CASSQGAPMYQETQYF. DNA for the CDR3: TGTGCCAGTTCTCAGGGAGCCCCTATGTACCAAGAGACCCAGTACTTC.